This T cell receptor (beta chain) was recovered during a study of cytomegalovirus exposure and HLA in healthy donors. The PCR made use of 60 Vbeta and 13 Jbeta primers. Assay used: immunoSEQ multiplex PCR; TCRdb lists only in-frame clones, some missing. This table has over 150,000 clones, approximately 80% appearing once. Worth noting for this clone: Its specificity is unknown.

Study-wide points: There were a few CMV-associated chains whose specificity for CMV antigens was confirmed in vitro. At a 0.05 false discovery rate, a later analysis found some 17,000 TCR beta sequences to be associated with HLA alleles.

Trimming took 2 bases from V and 4 from J, leaving 9 bases between them. Germline V CDR1 and CDR2: SGHNT, YYREEE (reference sequence). This CDR3 comprises 13 residues. This chain connects TRBV5-4 to TRBJ2-5, with a weak D call TRBD2 (5 bases). The receptor comes from a boy between 2 and 10 years old in good health and CMV-seronegative. Sequencing was performed on PBMCs. The CDR3 DNA reads as TGTGCCAGCAGCTTCCCAGAGGGAGAGACCCAGTACTTC. This translates into CASSFPEGETQYF.